Presented here are 8 T cell receptor beta chains from one specimen sequenced in a study of shared T cell receptors in the human thymus. The repertoire was sequenced with immunoSEQ multiplex PCR; TCRdb's copy has only in-frame clones and lacks some. The table records 640,000 or so clones, about 87% of them present only once. These data also featured in a second study, about human thymus T cells.

Material for sequencing was thymocytes. The receptor source for this set is a boy younger than two with a congenital heart defect.

The chain's CDR3 is CASSQDSATSGYEQYF. CDR3 DNA sequence: TGCGCCAGCAGCCAAGATAGTGCGACTAGCGGTTACGAGCAGTACTTC. This sequence joins TRBV4-1 and TRBJ2-7, with 9 bases lining up with TRBD2. The CDR3 is 16 residues long. Germline CDR1 reads MGHRA; CDR2 reads YSYEKL. The J segment lost 4 bases and the V segment lost 0 bases, leaving 7 bases of the junction unmatched.

The chain recombines TRBV4-3 with TRBJ2-1; the match to TRBD1 covers 9 bases. The germline V gene has CDR1 LGHNA and CDR2 YSLEER. The CDR3 sequence is 17 residues long. The J segment lost 6 bases and the V segment lost 0 bases, leaving 9 bases of the junction unmatched. The CDR3 region is CASSQDSDRGGCNEQFF. Here the CDR3 DNA reads TGCGCCAGCAGCCAAGACTCGGACAGGGGCGGCTGCAATGAGCAGTTCTTC.

This chain links TRBV19 with TRBJ2-1; TRBD2 matches 8 bases. The CDR3 is 16 amino acids. The V gene end was trimmed by 5 bases and the J gene end by 8 bases; junction bases not matched to a gene: 14. Germline loops: CDR1 LNHDA, CDR2 SQIVND (reference sequence). DNA of the CDR3: TGTGCCAGTAGTCCCCCGCGGAGGACCGGGGGGGATGAGCAGTTCTTC. This codes for CASSPPRRTGGDEQFF.

The genes are TRBV10-1 and TRBJ2-7, with D uncertain. V lost 10 bases to trimming and J lost 7 bases, with 11 bases between them. Germline V gives CDR1 WNHNN, CDR2 SYGVQD (reference sequence). CDR3 length: 10 residues. Here the CDR3 DNA reads TGCGCCACCAGGCGCAGGGAGCAGTACTTC. It codes for CATRRREQYF.

The rearrangement joins TRBV27 to TRBJ1-1; D uncertain. Germline V gene sequence: CDR1 MNHEY, CDR2 SMNVEV (reference sequence). The germline V and J ends were trimmed by 6 bases and 6 bases, with 11 bases remaining between them. This CDR3 region has 12 residues. As DNA, the CDR3 is TGTGCCAGCAGGCAGTATTATCCTGAAGCTTTCTTT. Translating it yields CASRQYYPEAFF.

This chain joins TRBV19 and TRBJ1-2, with D perhaps TRBD1 (6 bases). Germline V lookup: CDR1 LNHDA, CDR2 SQIVND (reference sequence). This CDR3 has 16 amino acids. Trimming took 5 bases from V and 8 from J, leaving 24 bases between them. DNA for the CDR3: TGTGCCAGTAGTTCTCCGGGACACATTTTCCCTGTAGGCTACACCTTC. It specifies CASSSPGHIFPVGYTF.

This chain uses TRBV19 with TRBJ2-2; 7 bases map to TRBD1. Per germline, CDR1 LNHDA and CDR2 SQIVND (reference sequence). The ends lost 7 bases at V and 3 bases at J; junction bases unmatched: 5. CDR3 size: 14 residues. CDR3 amino acids: CASKWQGDTGELFF. CDR3 coding DNA: TGTGCCAGTAAGTGGCAGGGGGACACCGGGGAGCTGTTTTTT.

This clone was counted only a few times. V usage is TRBV5-5 and J usage is TRBJ2-5, with 11 bases aligning to TRBD2. The CDR3 has 17 residues. Trimming cost V 4 bases and J 5 bases; bases outside gene matches: 13. In germline, CDR1 is SGHKS, CDR2 YYEKEE (reference sequence). Here the CDR3 reads CASSPLGGLAGGETQYF. DNA of the CDR3: TGTGCCAGCAGCCCCCTCGGAGGGCTAGCGGGGGGTGAGACCCAGTACTTC.